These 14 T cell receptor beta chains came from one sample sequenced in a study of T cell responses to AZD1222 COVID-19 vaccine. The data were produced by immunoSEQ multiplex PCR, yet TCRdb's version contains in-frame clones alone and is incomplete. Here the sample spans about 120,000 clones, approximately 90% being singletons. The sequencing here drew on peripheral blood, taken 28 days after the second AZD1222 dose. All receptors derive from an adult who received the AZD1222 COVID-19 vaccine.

The CDR3 region is CASSPGSTTGELFF. The CDR3 DNA reads as TGTGCCAGCTCACCGGGGAGCACGACCGGGGAGCTGTTTTTT. This chain uses TRBV18 with TRBJ2-2, with D possibly matching TRBD2 (5 bases). CDR3 size: 14 residues. Germline CDR1 and CDR2: KGHSH and LQKENI. Trimming left V 3 bases short and J 5 bases short, with 10 bases between.

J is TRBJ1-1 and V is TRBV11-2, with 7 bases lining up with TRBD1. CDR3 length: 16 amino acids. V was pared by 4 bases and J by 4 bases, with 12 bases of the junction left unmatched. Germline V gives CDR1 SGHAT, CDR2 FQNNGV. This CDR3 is CASSSQSTGQGTEAFF. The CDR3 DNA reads TGTGCCAGCAGCTCCCAGTCGACAGGGCAGGGCACTGAAGCTTTCTTT. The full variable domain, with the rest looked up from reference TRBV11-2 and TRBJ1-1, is EAGVAQSPRYKIIEKRQSVAFWCNPISGHATLYWYQQILGQGPKLLIQFQNNGVVDDSQLPKDRFSAERLKGVDSTLKIQPAKLEDSAVYLCASSSQSTGQGTEAFFGQGTRLTVV.

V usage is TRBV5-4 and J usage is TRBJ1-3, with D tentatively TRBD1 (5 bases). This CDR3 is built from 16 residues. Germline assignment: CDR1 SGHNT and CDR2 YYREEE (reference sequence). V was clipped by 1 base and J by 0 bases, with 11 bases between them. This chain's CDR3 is CASSLLGLSSGNTIYF. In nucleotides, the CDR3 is TGTGCCAGCAGCTTGTTGGGACTGAGCTCTGGAAACACCATATATTTT.

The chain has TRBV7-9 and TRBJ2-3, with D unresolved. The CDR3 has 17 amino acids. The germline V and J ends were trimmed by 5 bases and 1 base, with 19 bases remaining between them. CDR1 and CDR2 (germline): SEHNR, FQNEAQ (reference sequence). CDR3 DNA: TGTGCCAGCAGCCGTGATGCGTGGTTTTCTGGCACAGATACGCAGTATTTT. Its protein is CASSRDAWFSGTDTQYF.

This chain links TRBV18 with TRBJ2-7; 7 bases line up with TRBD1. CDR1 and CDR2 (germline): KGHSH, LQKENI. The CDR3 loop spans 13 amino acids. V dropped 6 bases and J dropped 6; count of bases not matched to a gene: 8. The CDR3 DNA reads TGTGCCAGCTCCTCAGGGGGTGGTCTCGAGCAGTACTTC. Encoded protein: CASSSGGGLEQYF.

The CDR3 region is CASSLERGSSYNEQFF. The CDR3 DNA reads as TGTGCCAGCAGCTTGGAGCGGGGGAGCTCCTACAATGAGCAGTTCTTC. The rearrangement links TRBV5-4 to TRBJ2-1, with 8 bases lining up with TRBD2. V shed 0 bases, J shed 0 bases, and the junction held 2 bases outside the gene matches. Germline assignment: CDR1 SGHNT and CDR2 YYREEE (reference sequence). The CDR3 has 16 amino acids. Based on the CDR3 plus reference TRBV5-4 and TRBJ2-1, the full variable domain is ETGVTQSPTHLIKTRGQQVTLRCSSQSGHNTVSWYQQALGQGPQFIFQYYREEENGRGNFPPRFSGLQFPNYSSELNVNALELDDSALYLCASSLERGSSYNEQFFGPGTRLTVL.

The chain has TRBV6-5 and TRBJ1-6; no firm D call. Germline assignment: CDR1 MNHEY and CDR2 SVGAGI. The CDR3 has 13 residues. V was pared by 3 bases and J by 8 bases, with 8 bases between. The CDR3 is CASSYSRHSPLHF. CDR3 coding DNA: TGTGCCAGCAGTTATTCCAGGCATTCACCCCTCCACTTT.

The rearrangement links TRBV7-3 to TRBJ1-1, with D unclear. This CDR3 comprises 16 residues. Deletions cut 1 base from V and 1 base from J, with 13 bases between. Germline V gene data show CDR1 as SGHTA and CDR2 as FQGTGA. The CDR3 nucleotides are TGTGCCAGCAGCTTAATAAATATGGGAGGGAACACTGAAGCTTTCTTT. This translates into CASSLINMGGNTEAFF.

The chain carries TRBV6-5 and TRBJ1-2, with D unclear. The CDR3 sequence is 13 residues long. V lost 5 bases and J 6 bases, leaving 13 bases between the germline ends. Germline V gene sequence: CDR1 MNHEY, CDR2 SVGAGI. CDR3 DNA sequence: TGTGCCAGCAGTCGGGCGGCCGAAAATGGCTACACCTTC. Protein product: CASSRAAENGYTF.

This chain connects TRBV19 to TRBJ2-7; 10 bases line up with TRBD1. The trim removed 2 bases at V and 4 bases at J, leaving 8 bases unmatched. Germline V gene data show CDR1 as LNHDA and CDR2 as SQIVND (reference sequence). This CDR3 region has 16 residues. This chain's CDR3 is CASSIRPGQGLYEQYF. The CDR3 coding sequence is TGTGCCAGTAGTATACGCCCGGGACAGGGGTTGTACGAGCAGTACTTC.

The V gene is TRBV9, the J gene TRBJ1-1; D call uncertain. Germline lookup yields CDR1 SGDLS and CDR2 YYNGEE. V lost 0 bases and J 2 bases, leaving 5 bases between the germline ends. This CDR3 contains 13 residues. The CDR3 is CASSVVRNTEAFF. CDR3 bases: TGTGCCAGCAGCGTAGTCCGAAACACTGAAGCTTTCTTT.

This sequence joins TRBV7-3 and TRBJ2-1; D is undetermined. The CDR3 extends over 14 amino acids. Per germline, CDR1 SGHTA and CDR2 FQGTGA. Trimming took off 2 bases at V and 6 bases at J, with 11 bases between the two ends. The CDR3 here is CASSLQTTSNEQFF. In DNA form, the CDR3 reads TGTGCCAGCAGCTTACAGACGACTTCCAATGAGCAGTTCTTC.

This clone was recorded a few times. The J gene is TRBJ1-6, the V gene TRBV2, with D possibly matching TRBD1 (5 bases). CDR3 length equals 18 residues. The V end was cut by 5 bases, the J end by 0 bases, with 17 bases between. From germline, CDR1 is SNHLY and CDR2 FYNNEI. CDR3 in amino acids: CASSKWGGGSSYNSPLHF. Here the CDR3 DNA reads TGTGCCAGCAGTAAATGGGGCGGGGGGAGCTCCTATAATTCACCCCTCCACTTT.

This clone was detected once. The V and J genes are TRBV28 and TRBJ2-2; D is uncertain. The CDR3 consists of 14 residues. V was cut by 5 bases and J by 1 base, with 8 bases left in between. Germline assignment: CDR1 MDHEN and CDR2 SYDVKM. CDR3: CASSPRRNTGELFF. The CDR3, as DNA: TGTGCCAGCAGTCCCAGGCGGAACACCGGGGAGCTGTTTTTT.